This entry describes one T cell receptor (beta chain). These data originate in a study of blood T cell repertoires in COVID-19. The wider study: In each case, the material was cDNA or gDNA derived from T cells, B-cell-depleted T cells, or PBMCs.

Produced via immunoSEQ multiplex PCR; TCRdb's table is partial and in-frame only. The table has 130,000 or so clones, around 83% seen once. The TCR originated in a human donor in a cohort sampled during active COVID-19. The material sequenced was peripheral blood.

CDR3 protein: CASSQGRGREGADTQYF. CDR3 DNA sequence: TGTGCCAGCAGCCAAGGGAGGGGTCGTGAGGGTGCAGATACGCAGTATTTT. The rearrangement uses TRBV3-1 (or the pseudogene TRBV3-2) and TRBJ2-3, with D perhaps TRBD2 (6 bases). CDR1 is LGHDT, CDR2 YNNKEL, per germline (reference sequence). This CDR3 has 17 residues. The V end lost 1 base, the J end lost 4 bases, and 18 bases lay between the germline ends.